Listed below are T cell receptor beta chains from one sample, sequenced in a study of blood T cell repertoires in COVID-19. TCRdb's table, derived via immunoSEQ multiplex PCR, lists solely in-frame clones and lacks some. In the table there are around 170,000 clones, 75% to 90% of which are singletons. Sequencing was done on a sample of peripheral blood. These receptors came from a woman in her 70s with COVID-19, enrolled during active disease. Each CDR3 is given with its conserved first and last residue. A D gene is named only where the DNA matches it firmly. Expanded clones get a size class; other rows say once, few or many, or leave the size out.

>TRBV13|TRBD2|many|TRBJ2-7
CASSFQAGFGEQYF
TGTGCCAGCAGCTTCCAAGCGGGATTTGGCGAGCAGTACTTC
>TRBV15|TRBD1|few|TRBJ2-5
CATSRAKTGQETQYF
TGTGCCACCAGCAGAGCAAAGACAGGGCAAGAGACCCAGTACTTC
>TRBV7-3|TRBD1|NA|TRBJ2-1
CASSSGTGSGDEQFF
TGTGCCAGCAGCTCGGGGACAGGGAGCGGCGATGAGCAGTTCTTC
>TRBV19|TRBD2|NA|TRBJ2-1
CASSVLGLAGSYNEQFF
TGTGCCAGTAGCGTCCTAGGACTAGCGGGCTCCTACAATGAGCAGTTCTTC
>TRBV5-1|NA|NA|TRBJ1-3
CASSRGRPGNTIYF
TGCGCCAGCAGCCGTGGGCGTCCCGGAAACACCATATATTTT
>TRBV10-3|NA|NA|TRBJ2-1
CATLRTVTLSFNEQFF
TGTGCCACCTTAAGGACAGTCACATTAAGCTTCAATGAGCAGTTCTTC
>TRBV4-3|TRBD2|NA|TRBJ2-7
CASSQDLAGGRFGQYF
TGCGCCAGCAGCCAAGATCTAGCGGGAGGACGTTTCGGGCAGTACTTC
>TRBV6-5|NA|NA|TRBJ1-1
CASSRVVEAFF
TGTGCCAGCAGCAGGGTGGTCGAAGCTTTCTTT
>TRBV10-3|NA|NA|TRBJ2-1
CAISYAGSRNEQFF
TGTGCCATCAGTTATGCGGGGAGCCGTAATGAGCAGTTCTTC
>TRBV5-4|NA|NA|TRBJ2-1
CASSLAGRYNEQFF
TGTGCCAGCAGCTTGGCCGGTCGATATAATGAGCAGTTCTTC
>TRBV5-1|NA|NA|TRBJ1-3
CASSPGPSSGNTIYF
TGCGCCAGCAGCCCAGGGCCCTCCTCCGGAAACACCATATATTTT
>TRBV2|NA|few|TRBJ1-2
CASQQAHGYTF
TGTGCCAGCCAACAGGCCCATGGCTACACCTTC
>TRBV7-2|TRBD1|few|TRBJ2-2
CASSSSPGTGGVTGELFF
TGTGCCAGCAGCTCATCCCCCGGGACAGGGGGCGTCACCGGGGAGCTGTTTTTT
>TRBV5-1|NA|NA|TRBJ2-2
CASTERGQLNTGELFF
TGCGCCAGCACCGAACGCGGTCAGCTGAACACCGGGGAGCTGTTTTTT
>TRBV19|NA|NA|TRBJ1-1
CASSFAYLNTEAFF
TGTGCCAGTAGTTTTGCCTACTTGAACACTGAAGCTTTCTTT
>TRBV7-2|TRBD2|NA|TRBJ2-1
CASSLGGRDEQFF
TGTGCCAGCAGCTTAGGGGGGAGGGATGAGCAGTTCTTC
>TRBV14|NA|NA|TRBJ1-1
CASSQDFSFGPNTEAFF
TGTGCCAGCAGCCAAGATTTCTCGTTTGGGCCGAACACTGAAGCTTTCTTT
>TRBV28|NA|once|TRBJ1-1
CASNSPDSINTEAFF
TGTGCCAGCAATTCCCCGGACAGCATAAACACTGAAGCTTTCTTT
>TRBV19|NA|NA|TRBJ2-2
CASSRTGATGELFF
TGTGCCAGTAGTAGGACGGGAGCGACCGGGGAGCTGTTTTTT
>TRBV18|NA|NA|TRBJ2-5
CASSPLEKETQYF
TGTGCCAGCTCACCATTAGAGAAAGAGACCCAGTACTTC
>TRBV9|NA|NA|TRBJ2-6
CASSKVESGANVLTF
TGTGCCAGCAGCAAAGTAGAGTCTGGGGCCAACGTCCTGACTTTC
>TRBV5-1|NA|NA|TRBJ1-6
CASSLLSHRSSYNSPLHF
TGCGCCAGCAGCTTGTTGAGCCATCGGAGCTCCTATAATTCACCCCTCCACTTT
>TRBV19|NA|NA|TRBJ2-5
CASSIGHHQETQYF
TGTGCCAGTAGTATTGGCCATCACCAAGAGACCCAGTACTTC
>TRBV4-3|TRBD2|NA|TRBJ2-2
CASSQRASGATGELFF
TGCGCCAGCAGCCAAAGGGCTAGCGGGGCGACCGGGGAGCTGTTTTTT
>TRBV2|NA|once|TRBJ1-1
CASIQGDTEAFF
TGTGCCAGCATTCAGGGCGACACTGAAGCTTTCTTT
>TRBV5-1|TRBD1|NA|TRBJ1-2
CASSFYLTGGVGDGYTF
TGCGCCAGCAGCTTCTACCTGACAGGGGGCGTTGGGGACGGCTACACCTTC
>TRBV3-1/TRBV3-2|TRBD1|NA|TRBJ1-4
CASSLQGGKLFF
TGTGCCAGCAGCCTACAGGGGGGAAAACTGTTTTTT
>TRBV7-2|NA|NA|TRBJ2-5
CASRQQGGEETQYF
TGTGCCAGCAGGCAACAGGGGGGGGAAGAGACCCAGTACTTC
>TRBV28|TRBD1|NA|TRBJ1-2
CASSQDRLGGYTF
TGTGCCAGCAGTCAGGACAGGTTGGGTGGCTACACCTTC
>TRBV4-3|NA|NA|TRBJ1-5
CASSQDARRDNQPQHF
TGCGCCAGCAGCCAAGATGCCAGACGGGACAATCAGCCCCAGCATTTT
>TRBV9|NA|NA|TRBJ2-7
CASSVDSTPYEQYF
TGTGCCAGCAGCGTAGACAGCACCCCCTACGAGCAGTACTTC
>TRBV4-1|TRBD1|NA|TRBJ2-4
CASSPGQGVVGAKNIQYF
TGCGCCAGCAGCCCGGGACAGGGGGTCGTGGGGGCCAAAAACATTCAGTACTTC
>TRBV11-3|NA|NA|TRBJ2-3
CASSLGGVTDTQYF
TGTGCCAGCAGCTTAGGGGGGGTCACAGATACGCAGTATTTT
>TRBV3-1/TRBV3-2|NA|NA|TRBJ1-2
CASSQDPSPRGGYTF
TGTGCCAGCAGCCAAGACCCGTCCCCCCGGGGTGGCTACACCTTC
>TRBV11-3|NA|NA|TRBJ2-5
CASSFGATGTQYF
TGTGCCAGCAGCTTTGGGGCGACCGGGACCCAGTACTTC
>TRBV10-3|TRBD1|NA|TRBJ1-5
CAISVGQDFESPQHF
TGTGCCATCAGCGTTGGACAGGACTTTGAATCGCCCCAGCATTTT
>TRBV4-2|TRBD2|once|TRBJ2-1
CASSQGLAGGENEQFF
TGTGCCAGCAGCCAAGGACTAGCGGGAGGAGAGAATGAGCAGTTCTTC
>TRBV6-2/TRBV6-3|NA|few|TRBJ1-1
CASSYSTITGTAEAFF
TGTGCCAGCAGTTACTCGACAATCACAGGGACCGCTGAAGCTTTCTTT
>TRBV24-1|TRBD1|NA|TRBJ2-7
CATSDAGTANSYEQYF
TGTGCCACCAGTGATGCCGGGACAGCTAACTCCTACGAGCAGTACTTC
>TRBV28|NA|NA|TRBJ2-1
CASSTYQVQGSSYNEQFF
TGTGCCAGCAGTACATACCAGGTCCAGGGTAGCTCCTACAATGAGCAGTTCTTC
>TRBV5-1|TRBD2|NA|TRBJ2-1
CASSLASGTWGEQFF
TGCGCCAGCAGCTTGGCGAGCGGGACGTGGGGTGAGCAGTTCTTC
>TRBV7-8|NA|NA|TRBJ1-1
CASSLSEYTEAFF
TGTGCCAGCAGCTTAAGTGAGTACACTGAAGCTTTCTTT
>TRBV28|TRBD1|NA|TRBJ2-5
CASSLGQGFLETQYF
TGTGCCAGCAGTTTGGGACAGGGTTTTTTAGAGACCCAGTACTTC